This T cell receptor beta chain was sequenced during a study of T-cell memory formation after mild COVID-19. Germline loops: CDR1 SGDLS, CDR2 YYNGEE. V was pared by 4 bases and J by 4 bases, with 9 bases between. The CDR3 extends over 14 amino acids. This clonotype was observed a few times. The antigen remains unidentified. A 5'RACE reaction primed in the constant segment made cDNA libraries of TCR alpha and TCR beta, and these carried sample barcodes and UMIs. TCRdb called the 5' RACE reads again in MiXCR, with one record for every CDR3 protein. The repertoire holds under 450,000 distinct CDR3 sequences, with approximately 22% as singletons. Broader study findings: Some responding clones appeared in pre-infection memory, suggesting cross-reactive memory joined. What remained unconfirmed was the SARS-CoV-2 specificity of second-wave clones peaking on day 37. Chiefly within CM and EM were the contracting CD4+ clones; CD8+ ones were within EMRA.

Sequenced input: PBMCs or a T cell subset sorted from them (not recorded which). The clonotype was recovered from a young man who had mild COVID-19 (a few samples of this study predate the infection). Cell type and time point are not known. The chain employs TRBV9 and TRBJ2-6; D is possibly TRBD1 (5 bases). The CDR3 sequence: CASSRGAGANVLTF. Written as DNA, the CDR3 is TGTGCCAGCAGCAGGGGTGCCGGGGCCAACGTCCTGACTTTC.